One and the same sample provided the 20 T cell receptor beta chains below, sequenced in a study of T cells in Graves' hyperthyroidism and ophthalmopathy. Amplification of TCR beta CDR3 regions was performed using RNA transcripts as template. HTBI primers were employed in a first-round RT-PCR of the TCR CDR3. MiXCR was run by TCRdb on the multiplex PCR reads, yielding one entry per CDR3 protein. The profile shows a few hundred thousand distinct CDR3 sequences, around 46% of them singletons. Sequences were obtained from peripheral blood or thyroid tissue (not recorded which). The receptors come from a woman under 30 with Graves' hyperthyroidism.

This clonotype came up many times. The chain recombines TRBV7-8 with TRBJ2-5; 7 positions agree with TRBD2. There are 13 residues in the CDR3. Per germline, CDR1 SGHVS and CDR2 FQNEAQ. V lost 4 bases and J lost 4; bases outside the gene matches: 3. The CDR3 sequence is CASSSTSVETQYF. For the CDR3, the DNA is TGTGCCAGCAGCTCCACTAGCGTAGAGACCCAGTACTTC.

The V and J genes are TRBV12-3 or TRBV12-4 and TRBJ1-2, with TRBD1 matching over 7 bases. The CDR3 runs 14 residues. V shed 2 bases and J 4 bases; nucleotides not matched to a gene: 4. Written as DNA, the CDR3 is TGTGCCAGCAGTTTATGGGGACAGACCTATGGCTACACCTTC. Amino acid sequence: CASSLWGQTYGYTF.

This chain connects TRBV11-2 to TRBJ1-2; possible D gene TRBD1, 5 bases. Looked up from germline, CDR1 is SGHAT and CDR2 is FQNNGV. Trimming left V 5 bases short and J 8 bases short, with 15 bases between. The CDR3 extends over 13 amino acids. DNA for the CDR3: TGTGCCAGCAGCCCAGGACACCTTCAGGGCTACACCTTC. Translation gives CASSPGHLQGYTF.

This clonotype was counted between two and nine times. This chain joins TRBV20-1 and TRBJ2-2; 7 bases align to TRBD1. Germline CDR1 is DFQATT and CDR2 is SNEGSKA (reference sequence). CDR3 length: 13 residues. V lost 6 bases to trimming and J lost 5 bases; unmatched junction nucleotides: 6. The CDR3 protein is CSARDSVTGELFF. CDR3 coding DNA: TGCAGTGCGAGGGACAGTGTTACCGGGGAGCTGTTTTTT.

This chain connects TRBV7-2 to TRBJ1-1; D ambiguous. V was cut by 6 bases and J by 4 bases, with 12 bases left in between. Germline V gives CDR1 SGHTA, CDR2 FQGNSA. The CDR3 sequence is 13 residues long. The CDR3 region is CASSLSAPTEAFF. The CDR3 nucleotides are TGTGCCAGCAGTTTATCTGCCCCCACTGAAGCTTTCTTT.

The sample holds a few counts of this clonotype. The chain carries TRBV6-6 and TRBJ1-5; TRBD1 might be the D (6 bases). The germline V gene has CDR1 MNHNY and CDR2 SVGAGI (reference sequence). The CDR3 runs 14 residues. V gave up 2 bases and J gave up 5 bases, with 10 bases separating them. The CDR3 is CASSYNREDQPQHF. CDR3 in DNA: TGTGCCAGCAGTTACAACAGGGAGGATCAGCCCCAGCATTTT.

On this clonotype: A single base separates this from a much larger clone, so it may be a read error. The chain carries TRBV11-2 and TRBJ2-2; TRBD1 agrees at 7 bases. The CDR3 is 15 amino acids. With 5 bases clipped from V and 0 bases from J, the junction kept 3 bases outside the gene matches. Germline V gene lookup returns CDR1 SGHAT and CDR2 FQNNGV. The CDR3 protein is CASSHQGANTGELFF. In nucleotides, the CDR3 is TGTGCCAGCAGCCACCAGGGGGCGAACACCGGGGAGCTGTTTTTT.

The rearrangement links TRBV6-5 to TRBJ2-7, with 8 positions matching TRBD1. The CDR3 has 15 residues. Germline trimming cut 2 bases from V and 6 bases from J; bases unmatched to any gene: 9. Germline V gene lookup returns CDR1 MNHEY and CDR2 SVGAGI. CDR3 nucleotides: TGTGCCAGCAGTTACGCTGGGACAGGCGGCGCCGAGCAGTACTTC. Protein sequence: CASSYAGTGGAEQYF.

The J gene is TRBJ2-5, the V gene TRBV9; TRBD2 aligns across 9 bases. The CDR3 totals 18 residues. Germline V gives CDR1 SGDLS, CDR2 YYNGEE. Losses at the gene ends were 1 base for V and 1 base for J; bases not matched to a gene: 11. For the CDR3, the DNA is TGTGCCAGCAGCGTAAGGGGATTTAGCGGGAGCGGCCAAGAGACCCAGTACTTC. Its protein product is CASSVRGFSGSGQETQYF.

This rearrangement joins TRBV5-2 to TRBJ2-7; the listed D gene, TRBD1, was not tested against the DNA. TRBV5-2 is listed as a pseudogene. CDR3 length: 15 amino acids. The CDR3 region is CASNPGHGEFYEQYF. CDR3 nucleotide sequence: TGTGCCAGCAACCCAGGACACGGCGAATTCTACGAGCAGTACTTC.

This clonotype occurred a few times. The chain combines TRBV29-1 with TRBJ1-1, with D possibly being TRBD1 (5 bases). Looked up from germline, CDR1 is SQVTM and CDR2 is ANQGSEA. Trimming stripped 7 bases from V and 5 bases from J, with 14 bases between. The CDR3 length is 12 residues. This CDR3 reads CSGGLQRTEAFF. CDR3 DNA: TGCAGCGGGGGCTTGCAGCGGACTGAAGCTTTCTTT.

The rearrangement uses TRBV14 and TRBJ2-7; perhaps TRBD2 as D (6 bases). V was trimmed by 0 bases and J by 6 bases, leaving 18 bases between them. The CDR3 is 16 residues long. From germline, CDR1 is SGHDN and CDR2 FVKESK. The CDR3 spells CASSQDSLAKVGEQYF. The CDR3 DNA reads TGTGCCAGCAGCCAAGATAGCCTAGCGAAGGTTGGCGAGCAGTACTTC.

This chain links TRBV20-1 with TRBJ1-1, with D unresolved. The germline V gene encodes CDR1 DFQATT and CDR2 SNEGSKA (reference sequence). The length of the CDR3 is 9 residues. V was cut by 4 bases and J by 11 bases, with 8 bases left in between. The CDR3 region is CSATLAAFF. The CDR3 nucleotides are TGCAGTGCTACACTAGCGGCTTTCTTT.

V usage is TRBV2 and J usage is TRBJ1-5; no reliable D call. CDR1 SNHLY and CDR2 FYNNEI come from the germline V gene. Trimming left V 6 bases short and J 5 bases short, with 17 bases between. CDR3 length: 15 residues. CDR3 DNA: TGTGCCAGCAGCCAAGATGAACACCAAGATCAGCCCCAGCATTTT. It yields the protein CASSQDEHQDQPQHF.

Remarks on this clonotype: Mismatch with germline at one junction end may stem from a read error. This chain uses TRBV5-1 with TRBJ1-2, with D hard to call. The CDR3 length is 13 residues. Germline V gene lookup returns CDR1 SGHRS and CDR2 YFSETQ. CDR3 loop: CASSQDSGYGYTF. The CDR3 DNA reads TGTGCCAGCAGCCAAGACTCGGGCTATGGCTACACCTTC. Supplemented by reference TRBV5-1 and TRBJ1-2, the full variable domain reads KAGVTQTPRYLIKTRGQQVTLSCSPISGHRSVSWYQQTPGQGLQFLFEYFSETQRNKGNFPGRFSGRQFSNSRSEMNVSTLELGDSALYLCASSQDSGYGYTFGSGTRLTVV.

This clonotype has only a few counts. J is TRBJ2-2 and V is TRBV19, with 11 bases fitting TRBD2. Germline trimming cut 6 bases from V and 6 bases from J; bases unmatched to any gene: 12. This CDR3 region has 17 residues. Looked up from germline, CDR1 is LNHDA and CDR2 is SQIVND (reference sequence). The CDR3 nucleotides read TGTGCCAGTAGCGGCCTGACTAGCGGGAATCGGGCCGGGGAGCTGTTTTTT. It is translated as CASSGLTSGNRAGELFF.

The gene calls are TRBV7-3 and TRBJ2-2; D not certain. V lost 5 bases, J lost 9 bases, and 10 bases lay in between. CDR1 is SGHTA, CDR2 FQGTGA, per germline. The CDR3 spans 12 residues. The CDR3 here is CASSQDRRELFF. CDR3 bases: TGTGCCAGCAGCCAAGATAGAAGGGAGCTGTTTTTT.

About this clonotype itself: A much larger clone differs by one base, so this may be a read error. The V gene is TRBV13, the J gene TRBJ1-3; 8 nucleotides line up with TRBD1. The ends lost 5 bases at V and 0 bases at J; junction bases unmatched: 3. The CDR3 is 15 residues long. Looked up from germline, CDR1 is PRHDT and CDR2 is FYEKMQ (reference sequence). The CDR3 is CASSAGQVSGNTIYF. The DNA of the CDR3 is TGTGCCAGCAGCGCGGGACAGGTCTCTGGAAACACCATATATTTT.

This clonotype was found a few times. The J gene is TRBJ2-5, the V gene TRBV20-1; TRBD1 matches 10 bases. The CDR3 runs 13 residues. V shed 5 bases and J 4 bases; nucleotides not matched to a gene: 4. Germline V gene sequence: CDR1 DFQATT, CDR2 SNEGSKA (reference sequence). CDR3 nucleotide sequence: TGCAGTGCTCAGAGACAGGGGGCAGAGACCCAGTACTTC. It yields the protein CSAQRQGAETQYF.

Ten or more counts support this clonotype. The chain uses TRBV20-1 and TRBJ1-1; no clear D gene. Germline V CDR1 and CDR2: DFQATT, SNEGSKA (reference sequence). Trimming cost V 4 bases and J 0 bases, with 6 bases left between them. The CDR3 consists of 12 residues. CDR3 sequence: CSANLMNTEAFF. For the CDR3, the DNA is TGCAGTGCTAACCTCATGAACACTGAAGCTTTCTTT.